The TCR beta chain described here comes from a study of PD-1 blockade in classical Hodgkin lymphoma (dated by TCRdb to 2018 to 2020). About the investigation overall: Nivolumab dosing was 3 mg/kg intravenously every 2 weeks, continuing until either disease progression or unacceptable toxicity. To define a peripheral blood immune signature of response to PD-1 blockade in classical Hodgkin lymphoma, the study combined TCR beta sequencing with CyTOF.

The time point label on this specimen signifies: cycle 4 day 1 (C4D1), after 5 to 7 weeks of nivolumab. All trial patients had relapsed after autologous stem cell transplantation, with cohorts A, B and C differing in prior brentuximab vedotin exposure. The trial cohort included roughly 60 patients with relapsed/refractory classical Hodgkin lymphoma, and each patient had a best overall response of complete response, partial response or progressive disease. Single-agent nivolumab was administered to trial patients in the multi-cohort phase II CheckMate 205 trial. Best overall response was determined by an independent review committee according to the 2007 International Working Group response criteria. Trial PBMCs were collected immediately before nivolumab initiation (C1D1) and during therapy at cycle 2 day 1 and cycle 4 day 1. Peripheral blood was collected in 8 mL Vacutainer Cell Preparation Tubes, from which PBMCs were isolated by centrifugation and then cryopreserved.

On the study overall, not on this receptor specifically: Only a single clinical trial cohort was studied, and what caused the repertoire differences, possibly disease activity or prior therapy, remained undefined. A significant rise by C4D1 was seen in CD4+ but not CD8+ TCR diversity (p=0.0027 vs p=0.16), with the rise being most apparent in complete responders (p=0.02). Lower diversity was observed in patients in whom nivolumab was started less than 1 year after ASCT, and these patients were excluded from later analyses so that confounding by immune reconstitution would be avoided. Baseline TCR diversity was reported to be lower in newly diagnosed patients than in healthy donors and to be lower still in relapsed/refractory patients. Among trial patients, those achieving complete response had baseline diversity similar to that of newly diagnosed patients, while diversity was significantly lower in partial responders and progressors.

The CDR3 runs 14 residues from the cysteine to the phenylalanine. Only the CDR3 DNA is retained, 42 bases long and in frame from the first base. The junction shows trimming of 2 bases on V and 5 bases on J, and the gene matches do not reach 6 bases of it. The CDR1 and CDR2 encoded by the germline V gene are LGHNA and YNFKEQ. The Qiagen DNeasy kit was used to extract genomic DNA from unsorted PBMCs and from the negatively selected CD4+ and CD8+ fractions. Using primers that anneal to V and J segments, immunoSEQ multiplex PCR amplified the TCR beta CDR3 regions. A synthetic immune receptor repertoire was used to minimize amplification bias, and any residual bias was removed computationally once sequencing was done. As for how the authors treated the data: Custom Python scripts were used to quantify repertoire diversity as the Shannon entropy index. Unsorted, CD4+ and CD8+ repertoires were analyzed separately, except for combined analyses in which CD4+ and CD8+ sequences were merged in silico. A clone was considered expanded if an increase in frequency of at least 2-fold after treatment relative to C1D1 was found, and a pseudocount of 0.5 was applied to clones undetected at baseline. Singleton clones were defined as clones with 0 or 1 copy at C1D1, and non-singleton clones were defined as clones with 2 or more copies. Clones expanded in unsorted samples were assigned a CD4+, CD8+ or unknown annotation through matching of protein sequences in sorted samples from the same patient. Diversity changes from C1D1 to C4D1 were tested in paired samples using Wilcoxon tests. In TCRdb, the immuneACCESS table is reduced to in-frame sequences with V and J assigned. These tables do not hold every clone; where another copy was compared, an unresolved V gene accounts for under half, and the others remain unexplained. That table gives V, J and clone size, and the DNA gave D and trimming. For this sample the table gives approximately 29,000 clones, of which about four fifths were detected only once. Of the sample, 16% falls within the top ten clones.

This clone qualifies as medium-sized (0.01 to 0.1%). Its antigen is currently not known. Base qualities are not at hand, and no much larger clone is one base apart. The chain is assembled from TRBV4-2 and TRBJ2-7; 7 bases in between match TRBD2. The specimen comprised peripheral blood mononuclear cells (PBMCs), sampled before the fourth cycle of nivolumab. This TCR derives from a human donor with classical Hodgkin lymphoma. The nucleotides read TGTGCCAGCAGCCAACTGGGAGGGGAAGACGAGCAGTACTTC. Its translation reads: CASSQLGGEDEQYF.